This T cell receptor beta chain is from a study of early T cells in non-severe SARS-CoV-2 infection. Background on the study: Bulk RNA isolated from unsorted whole blood underwent sequencing; chains were not paired.

Ten or more counts support this clonotype. Antigen specificity is unknown. Molecules of cDNA were individually given unique molecular identifiers that were attached to them. TCRdb passed the 5' RACE reads through MiXCR, listing each CDR3 protein once. Of about 48,000 distinct CDR3 sequences in the sample, around 10% were seen once. Study-wide results and caveats: Anti-spike CD8 specificities were favored by VDJdb matching, whose results missed private and CD4 specificities.

The ends were cut back, 3 bases at V and 4 bases at J, with 9 bases in the middle. The CDR3 spans 13 residues. The sample was whole blood. The clonotype originates from an adult who was a healthcare worker with PCR-confirmed SARS-CoV-2 infection or an uninfected control (not recorded which). The chain couples TRBV12-3 or TRBV12-4 to TRBJ1-2, with D hard to call. The CDR3 spells CASSFAGLYGYTF. CDR3 DNA: TGTGCCAGCAGTTTTGCAGGACTCTATGGCTACACCTTC.